The rows below give T cell receptor beta chains drawn from one sample of a study of beta chain features in type 1 diabetes. The table came from immunoSEQ multiplex PCR; TCRdb's copy has only in-frame clones and leaves some out. The sample lists nearly 250,000 clones; around 14% were seen once. The sample was naive CD4+ T cells from blood. The source of these receptors is a woman aged 40 to 55 in good health. Both conserved end residues are part of each CDR3. Fields, in order: V gene, D gene, CDR3 protein. A D gene is named only where the DNA matches it firmly.

TRBV19 | TRBD1 | CASSIRGSTEAFF
TRBV7-9 | . | CASSLGSGSGHQPQHF
TRBV6-6 | TRBD1 | CASRKDREKNIQYF
TRBV7-9 | . | CASSSLYEQYF
TRBV21-1 | . | CATFFNRDRAHFTDTQYF
TRBV7-8 | . | CASSPEVSAHIQYF
TRBV15 | TRBD1 | CATSSHPRQGGKTQYF
TRBV11-2 | . | CASSLGQGKETQYF
TRBV11-2 | TRBD1 | CASSLEGQGGTQYF
TRBV4-1 | . | CASSQRDTDTQYF
TRBV14 | . | CASSQSGIQAWFF
TRBV5-1 | TRBD2 | CASSSGLAGGPGTDTQYF
TRBV5-1 | TRBD2 | CASTELAGVEETQYF
TRBV7-6 | . | CASSLGGGGETQYF
TRBV27 | TRBD1 | CASSSPDRFPYEQYF
TRBV5-1 | TRBD1 | CASSQGQGGDEQFF
TRBV7-9 | . | CASSPGQGGSPLHF
TRBV5-1 | TRBD2 | CASSSSSGGTREQYF
TRBV7-2 | . | CASSQVQGFFSTDTQYF
TRBV4-3 | . | CASSQDGQNYGYTF
TRBV5-6 | . | CARPSLPYEQYF
TRBV9 | TRBD2 | CASSRTVMRGSTYEQYF
TRBV5-1 | . | CASSFDFRGSSYEQYF
TRBV6-5 | TRBD1 | CRAQGPYEQYF
TRBV7-2 | . | CASSLARDISGKLFF
TRBV15 | . | CATSRARTSYEQYF
TRBV7-8 | . | CASRDEDTLAYEQYF
TRBV18 | . | CASSQAQTSYNEQFF
TRBV9 | . | CASSVATGISNTGELFF
TRBV18 | . | CASSPSVGFPEAFF
TRBV6-1 | TRBD1 | CASTQGTEYGYTF
TRBV5-1 | . | CASSLDGINYGYTF
TRBV10-3 | . | CAITRQPSYEQYF
TRBV25-1 | . | CASSAGEETQYF
TRBV19 | . | CASSLPSNTGELFF
TRBV7-2 | . | CASSQNSAGQETQYF
TRBV13 | TRBD1 | CASSLGGQGNNQPQHF
TRBV7-8 | . | CASSSTVLRGSPNEQFF
TRBV5-4 | . | CASSLEGGVRGSDTQYF
TRBV5-4 | TRBD2 | CASSIGLAGVREAKNIQYF
TRBV18 | TRBD1 | CASSNAGTGVSPLHF
TRBV19 | TRBD2 | CASSSLAASTDTQYF